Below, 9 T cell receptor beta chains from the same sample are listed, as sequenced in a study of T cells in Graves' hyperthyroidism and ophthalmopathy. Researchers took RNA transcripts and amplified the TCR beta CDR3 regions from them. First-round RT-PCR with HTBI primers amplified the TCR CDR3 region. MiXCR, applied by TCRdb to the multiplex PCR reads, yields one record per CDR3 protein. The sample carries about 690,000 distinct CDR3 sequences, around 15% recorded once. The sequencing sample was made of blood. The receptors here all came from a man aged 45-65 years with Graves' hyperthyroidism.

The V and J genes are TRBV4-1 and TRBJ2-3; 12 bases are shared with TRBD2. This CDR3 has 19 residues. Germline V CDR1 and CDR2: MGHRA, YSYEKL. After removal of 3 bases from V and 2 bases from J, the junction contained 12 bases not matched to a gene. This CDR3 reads CASSQRTSGIFTNTDTQYF. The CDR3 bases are TGCGCCAGCAGCCAGAGGACTAGCGGGATTTTTACGAACACAGATACGCAGTATTTT.

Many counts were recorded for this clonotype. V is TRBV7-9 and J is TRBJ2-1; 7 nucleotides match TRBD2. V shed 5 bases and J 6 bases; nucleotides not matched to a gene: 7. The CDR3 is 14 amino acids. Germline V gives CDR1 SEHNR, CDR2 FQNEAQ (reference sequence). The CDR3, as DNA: TGTGCCAGCAGCCCCGCCGGCGGGGGCAATGAGCAGTTCTTC. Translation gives CASSPAGGGNEQFF.

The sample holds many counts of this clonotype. CDR3: CASSLASRVRHTGELFF. The CDR3 DNA reads as TGTGCCAGCAGTTTAGCGAGCAGGGTCAGACACACCGGGGAGCTGTTTTTT. The chain combines TRBV12-3 or TRBV12-4 with TRBJ2-2; D perhaps matches TRBD1 (5 bases). V was trimmed by 0 bases and J by 3 bases, leaving 14 bases between them. The CDR3 sequence is 17 residues long.

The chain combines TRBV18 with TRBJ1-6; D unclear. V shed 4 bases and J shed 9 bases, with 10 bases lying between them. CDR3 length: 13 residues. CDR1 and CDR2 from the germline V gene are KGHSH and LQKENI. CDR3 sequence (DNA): TGTGCCAGCTCACTTTCAGACACTTCACCCCTCCACTTT. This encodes CASSLSDTSPLHF.

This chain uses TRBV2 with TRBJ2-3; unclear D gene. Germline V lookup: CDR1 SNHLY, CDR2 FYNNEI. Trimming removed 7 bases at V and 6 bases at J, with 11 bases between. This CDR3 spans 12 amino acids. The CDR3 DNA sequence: TGTGCCAGCAACCCGTTAGCCGATACGCAGTATTTT. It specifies CASNPLADTQYF.

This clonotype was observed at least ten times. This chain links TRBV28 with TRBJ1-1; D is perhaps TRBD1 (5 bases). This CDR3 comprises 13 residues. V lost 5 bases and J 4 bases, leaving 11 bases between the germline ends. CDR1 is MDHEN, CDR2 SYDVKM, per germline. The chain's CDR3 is CASSQGLITEAFF. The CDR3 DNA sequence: TGTGCCAGCAGTCAGGGACTTATCACTGAAGCTTTCTTT. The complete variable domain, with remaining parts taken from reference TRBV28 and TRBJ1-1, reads DVKVTQSSRYLVKRTGEKVFLECVQDMDHENMFWYRQDPGLGLRLIYFSYDVKMKEKGDIPEGYSVSREKKERFSLILESASTNQTSMYLCASSQGLITEAFFGQGTRLTVV.

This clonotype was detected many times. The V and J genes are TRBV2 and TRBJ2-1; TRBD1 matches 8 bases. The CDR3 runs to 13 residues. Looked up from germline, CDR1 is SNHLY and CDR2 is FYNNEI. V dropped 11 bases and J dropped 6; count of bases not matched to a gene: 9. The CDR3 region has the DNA TGTGCCGGAGCAGGGGGCGCGGGCAATGAGCAGTTCTTC. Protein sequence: CAGAGGAGNEQFF.

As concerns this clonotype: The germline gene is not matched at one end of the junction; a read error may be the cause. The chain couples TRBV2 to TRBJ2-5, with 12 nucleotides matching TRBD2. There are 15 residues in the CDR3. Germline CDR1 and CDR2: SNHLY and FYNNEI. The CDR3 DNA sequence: TGTGCCAGTAGTGGGACTAGCGGGTACCAAGAGACCCAGTACTTC. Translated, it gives CASSGTSGYQETQYF.

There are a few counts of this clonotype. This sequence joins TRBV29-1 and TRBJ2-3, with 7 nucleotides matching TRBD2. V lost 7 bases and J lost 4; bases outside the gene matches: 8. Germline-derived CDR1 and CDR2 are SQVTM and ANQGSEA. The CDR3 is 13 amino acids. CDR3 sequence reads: CSADHRGADTQYF. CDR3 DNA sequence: TGCAGCGCCGACCACCGGGGGGCAGATACGCAGTATTTT.